This is a list of T cell receptor beta chains from one sample in a study of blood T cells in healthy people across ages. TCRdb ran MiXCR on the 5' RACE reads and lists one entry per CDR3 protein. This table has more than 650,000 distinct CDR3 sequences, about 24% appearing once. Sequencing was carried out using blood. The receptors stem from a man between 65 and 85 years old in good health. Each CDR3 is given with its conserved first and last residue. The order of the fields is clone size, D gene, J gene, V gene, CDR3 protein, CDR3 DNA. D genes are given only for firm matches. Only some rows state a clone size, as once, few, many or a class for expanded clones.

NA,NA,TRBJ1-2,TRBV12-3/TRBV12-4,CASSFSRGGRTGYTF,TGTGCCAGCAGTTTCTCTCGGGGCGGGCGCACTGGCTACACCTTC
few,NA,TRBJ1-1,TRBV5-1,CASSSAQGNTEAFF,TGCGCCAGCAGCTCGGCACAGGGGAACACTGAAGCTTTCTTT
many,TRBD2,TRBJ2-1,TRBV7-9,CASSLGTSNEQFF,TGTGCCAGCAGCTTAGGGACTAGCAATGAGCAGTTCTTC
few,NA,TRBJ2-5,TRBV11-2,CASSFNGIQETQYF,TGCGCCAGCAGCTTTAATGGGATTCAAGAGACCCAGTACTTC
NA,NA,TRBJ1-2,TRBV5-1,CASSLGSLARALLPGYTF,TGCGCCAGCAGCTTGGGGTCCTTAGCCAGGGCACTCCTCCCTGGCTACACCTTC
NA,NA,TRBJ2-1,TRBV29-1,CSVEEGHEQFF,TGCAGCGTTGAAGAGGGCCATGAGCAGTTCTTC
few,NA,TRBJ1-1,TRBV7-8,CASSLARPGGGTEAFF,TGTGCCAGCAGCTTAGCTCGACCCGGAGGAGGCACTGAAGCTTTCTTT
many,TRBD2,TRBJ2-3,TRBV29-1,CSVEKGGVGDTQYF,TGCAGCGTTGAGAAGGGAGGGGTCGGAGATACGCAGTATTTT
few,NA,TRBJ2-5,TRBV20-1,CSVTTGRETQYF,TGCAGTGTTACTACAGGGAGGGAGACCCAGTACTTC
NA,NA,TRBJ2-1,TRBV7-9,CASRSTSIRSGEQFF,TGTGCCAGCAGATCGACTAGTATAAGGTCGGGTGAGCAGTTCTTC
NA,NA,TRBJ1-2,TRBV19,CASREGGNGYTF,TGTGCCAGTAGGGAAGGAGGGAATGGCTACACCTTC
few,NA,TRBJ2-3,TRBV7-9,CASSLSLTGDTQYF,TGTGCCAGCAGCTTATCGCTTACCGGGGATACGCAGTATTTT
NA,NA,TRBJ1-2,TRBV20-1,CSASPGRNYGYTF,TGCAGTGCTAGTCCGGGACGGAACTATGGCTACACCTTC
few,NA,TRBJ2-1,TRBV5-1,CASVGSTGSYNEQFF,TGCGCCAGCGTCGGTTCGACGGGGTCCTACAATGAGCAGTTCTTC
NA,TRBD2,TRBJ2-1,TRBV28,CASSLWRGGRNEQFF,TGTGCCAGCAGTTTATGGCGGGGGGGCCGAAATGAGCAGTTCTTC
few,NA,TRBJ2-1,TRBV27,CASSLSYGVNNEQFF,TGTGCCAGCAGTTTATCATACGGGGTGAACAATGAGCAGTTCTTC
NA,NA,TRBJ2-5,TRBV11-2,CASSLAPGVQETQYF,TGTGCCAGCAGCTTAGCCCCGGGTGTCCAAGAGACCCAGTACTTC
NA,NA,TRBJ2-4,TRBV7-9,CASTEYREAIQYF,TGTGCCAGCACGGAATACAGGGAGGCCATTCAGTACTTC
NA,NA,TRBJ2-2,TRBV29-1,CSVHNGRSNTGELFF,TGCAGCGTTCACAATGGGCGATCGAACACCGGGGAGCTGTTTTTT
few,TRBD1,TRBJ1-2,TRBV7-9,CASSFGDSGYTF,TGTGCCAGCAGCTTTGGGGACAGTGGCTACACCTTC
NA,NA,TRBJ2-3,TRBV2,CASSEATPLTDTQYF,TGTGCCAGCAGTGAAGCTACACCACTCACAGATACGCAGTATTTT
NA,NA,TRBJ2-5,TRBV28,CASSSPVGTQYF,TGTGCCAGCAGTTCCCCGGTGGGGACCCAGTACTTC
few,NA,TRBJ2-5,TRBV27,CASSPYRGGNQETQYF,TGTGCCAGTAGTCCCTACAGGGGGGGTAACCAAGAGACCCAGTACTTC
NA,NA,TRBJ2-4,TRBV29-1,CSASQGEDIQYF,TGCAGCGCTTCACAGGGCGAGGACATTCAGTACTTC
NA,NA,TRBJ2-1,TRBV9,CASSARDHTYNEQFF,TGTGCCAGCAGCGCCCGGGATCATACCTACAATGAGCAGTTCTTC